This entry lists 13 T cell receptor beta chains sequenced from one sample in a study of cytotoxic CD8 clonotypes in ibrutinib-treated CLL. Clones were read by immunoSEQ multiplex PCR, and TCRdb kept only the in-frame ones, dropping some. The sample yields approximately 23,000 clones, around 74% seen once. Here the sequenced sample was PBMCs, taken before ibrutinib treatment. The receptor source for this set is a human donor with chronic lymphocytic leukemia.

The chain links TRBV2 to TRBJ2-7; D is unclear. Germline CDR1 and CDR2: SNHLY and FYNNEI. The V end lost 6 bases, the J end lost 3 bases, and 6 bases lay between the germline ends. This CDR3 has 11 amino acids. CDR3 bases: TGTGCCAGCAGCCCGATCTACGAGCAGTACTTC. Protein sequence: CASSPIYEQYF.

CDR3 sequence: CAWSVTDVRTNEKLFF. The CDR3, as DNA: TGTGCCTGGAGTGTAACGGATGTACGAACTAATGAAAAACTGTTTTTT. The chain couples TRBV30 to TRBJ1-4, with no clear D. Germline V gene sequence: CDR1 GTSNPN, CDR2 SVGIG (reference sequence). CDR3 length: 16 amino acids. Trimming pared 0 bases from V and 1 base from J, leaving 12 bases between.

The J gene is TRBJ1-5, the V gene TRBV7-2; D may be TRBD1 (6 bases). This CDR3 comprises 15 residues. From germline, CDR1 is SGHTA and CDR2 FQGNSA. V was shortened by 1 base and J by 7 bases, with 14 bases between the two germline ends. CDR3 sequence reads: CASSLGPGDEQPQHF. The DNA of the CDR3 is TGTGCCAGCAGCTTAGGGCCAGGGGACGAACAGCCCCAGCATTTT.

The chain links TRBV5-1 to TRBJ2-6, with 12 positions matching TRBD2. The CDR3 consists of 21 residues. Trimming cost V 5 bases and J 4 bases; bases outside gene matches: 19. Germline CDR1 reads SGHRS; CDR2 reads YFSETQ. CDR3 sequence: CASRRGLAGPGRSGGANVLTF. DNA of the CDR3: TGCGCCAGCAGGAGGGGACTAGCGGGCCCAGGGCGTTCAGGCGGGGCCAACGTCCTGACTTTC.

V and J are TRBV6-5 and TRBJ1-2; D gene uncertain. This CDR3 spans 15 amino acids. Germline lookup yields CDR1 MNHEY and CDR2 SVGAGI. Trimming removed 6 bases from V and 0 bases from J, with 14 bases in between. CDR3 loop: CASSPSVGANYGYTF. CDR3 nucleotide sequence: TGTGCCAGCAGCCCCTCGGTGGGAGCTAACTATGGCTACACCTTC.

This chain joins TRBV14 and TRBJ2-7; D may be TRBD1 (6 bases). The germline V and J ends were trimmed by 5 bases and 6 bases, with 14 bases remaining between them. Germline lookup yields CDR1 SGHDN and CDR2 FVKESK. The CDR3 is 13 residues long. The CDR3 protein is CASSRQVLSEQYF. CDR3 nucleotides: TGTGCCAGCAGCAGACAGGTGTTGAGCGAGCAGTACTTC.

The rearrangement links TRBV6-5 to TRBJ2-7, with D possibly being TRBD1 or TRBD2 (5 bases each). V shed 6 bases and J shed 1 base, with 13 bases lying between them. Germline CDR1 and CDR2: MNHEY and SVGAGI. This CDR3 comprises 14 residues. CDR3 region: CASRRRDGSYEQYF. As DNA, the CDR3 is TGTGCCAGCAGACGCCGGGACGGGTCCTACGAGCAGTACTTC.

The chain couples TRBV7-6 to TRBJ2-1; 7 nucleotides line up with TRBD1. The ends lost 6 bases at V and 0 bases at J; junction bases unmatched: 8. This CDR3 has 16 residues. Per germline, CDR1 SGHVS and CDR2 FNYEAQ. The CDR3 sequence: CASRPRTGSSYNEQFF. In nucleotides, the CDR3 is TGTGCCAGCAGGCCGAGGACAGGCAGCTCCTACAATGAGCAGTTCTTC.

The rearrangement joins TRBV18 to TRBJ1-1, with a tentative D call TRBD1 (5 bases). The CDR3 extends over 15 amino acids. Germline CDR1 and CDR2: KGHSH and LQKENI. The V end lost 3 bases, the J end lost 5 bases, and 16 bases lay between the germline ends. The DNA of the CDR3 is TGTGCCAGCTCACCTAACCGGGACGCGAGAACTGAAGCTTTCTTT. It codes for CASSPNRDARTEAFF.

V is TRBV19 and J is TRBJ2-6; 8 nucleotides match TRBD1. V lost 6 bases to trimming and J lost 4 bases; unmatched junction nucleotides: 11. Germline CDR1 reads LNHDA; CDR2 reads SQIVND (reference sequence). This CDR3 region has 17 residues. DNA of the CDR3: TGTGCCAGTAGGTCAGGGGGCCTCCGGGAAGGGGCCAACGTCCTGACTTTC. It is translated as CASRSGGLREGANVLTF. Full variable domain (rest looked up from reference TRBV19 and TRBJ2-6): DGGITQSPKYLFRKEGQNVTLSCEQNLNHDAMYWYRQDPGQGLRLIYYSQIVNDFQKGDIAEGYSVSREKKESFPLTVTSAQKNPTAFYLCASRSGGLREGANVLTFGAGSRLTVL.

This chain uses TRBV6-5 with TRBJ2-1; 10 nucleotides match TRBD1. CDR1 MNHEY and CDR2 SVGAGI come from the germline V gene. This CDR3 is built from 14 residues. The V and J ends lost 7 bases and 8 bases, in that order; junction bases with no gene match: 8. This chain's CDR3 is CASNDRGRGDEQFF. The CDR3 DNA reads TGTGCCAGCAACGACAGGGGGCGCGGGGATGAGCAGTTCTTC.

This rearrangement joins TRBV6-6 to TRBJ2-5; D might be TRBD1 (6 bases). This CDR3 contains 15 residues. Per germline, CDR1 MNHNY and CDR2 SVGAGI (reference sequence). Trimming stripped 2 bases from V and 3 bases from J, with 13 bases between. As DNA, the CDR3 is TGTGCCAGCAGTTACGGGGGCGTCGGGGAAGAGACCCAGTACTTC. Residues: CASSYGGVGEETQYF.

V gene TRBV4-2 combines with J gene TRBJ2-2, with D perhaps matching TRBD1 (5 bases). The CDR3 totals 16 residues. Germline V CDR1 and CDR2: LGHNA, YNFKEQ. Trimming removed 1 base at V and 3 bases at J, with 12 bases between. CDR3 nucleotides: TGTGCCAGCAGCCAAGGAGACAGTCGGGACACCGGGGAGCTGTTTTTT. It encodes CASSQGDSRDTGELFF.